The 18 T cell receptor beta chains in this list originate from one sample, sequenced in a study of identical twins. Using its own MiXCR run on the 5' RACE reads, TCRdb lists one record per CDR3 protein. The repertoire consists of around 250,000 distinct CDR3 sequences, with over 5.5% occurring once and the leading ten covering approximately 15%. The same data also contributed to another study, on T cells expressing NK-cell markers.

Material: CD8+ T cells sorted from blood. All receptors come from a woman aged 18-35 years in good health.

This clonotype was counted at least ten times. CDR3 nucleotide sequence: TGTGCTAGTGGTCCATCCTCCTACAATGAGCAGTTCTTC. It is translated as CASGPSSYNEQFF. The J gene is TRBJ2-1, the V gene TRBV12-5, with D unresolved. V was clipped by 5 bases and J by 0 bases, with 5 bases between them. CDR3 length equals 13 residues. Germline V gene lookup returns CDR1 LGHNT and CDR2 FRNRAP.

At least ten counts were recorded for this clonotype. This chain uses TRBV10-3 with TRBJ2-1; 8 positions agree with TRBD2. The V gene end was trimmed by 10 bases and the J gene end by 7 bases; junction bases not matched to a gene: 24. The CDR3 runs 18 residues. Germline CDR1 reads ENHRY; CDR2 reads SYGVKD. The CDR3 region is CATRGSPTTSGGENEQFF. The CDR3 DNA reads TGTGCCACCAGAGGTTCTCCGACTACTAGCGGAGGGGAGAATGAGCAGTTCTTC.

V gene TRBV6-1 combines with J gene TRBJ2-1; tentative D call: TRBD2 (6 bases). Germline-derived CDR1 and CDR2 are MNHNS and SASEGT. This CDR3 spans 15 amino acids. V gave up 8 bases and J gave up 4 bases, with 18 bases separating them. As DNA, the CDR3 is TGTGCCAGCTCCGCCGGGGGAGTTAAGTACAATGAGCAGTTCTTC. This gives the protein CASSAGGVKYNEQFF.

Many counts were recorded for this clonotype. The V gene is TRBV4-3, the J gene TRBJ1-2; D gene unclear. The CDR3 runs 15 residues. The germline gives CDR1 LGHNA, CDR2 YSLEER. Trimming removed 0 bases at V and 2 bases at J, with 10 bases between. The CDR3, as DNA: TGCGCCAGCAGCCAAGATATCGGGATAAACTATGGCTACACCTTC. It is translated as CASSQDIGINYGYTF.

This clonotype occurred a few times. The chain links TRBV30 to TRBJ2-5, with D perhaps matching TRBD2 (5 bases). V was pared by 0 bases and J by 1 base, with 9 bases between. The CDR3 covers 14 residues. Germline V lookup: CDR1 GTSNPN, CDR2 SVGIG (reference sequence). This CDR3 is CAWSVLGGQETQYF. CDR3 bases: TGTGCCTGGAGTGTACTAGGCGGCCAAGAGACCCAGTACTTC.

The sample holds many counts of this clonotype. The V and J genes are TRBV4-3 and TRBJ2-7, with D possibly being TRBD1 (5 bases). The V end lost 0 bases, the J end lost 3 bases, and 12 bases lay between the germline ends. Germline assignment: CDR1 LGHNA and CDR2 YSLEER. The CDR3 loop spans 15 amino acids. CDR3 in DNA: TGCGCCAGCAGCCAAGATTCGGGCAGGGACTACGAGCAGTACTTC. This sequence encodes CASSQDSGRDYEQYF.

The chain couples TRBV11-2 to TRBJ2-1; 7 nucleotides line up with TRBD2. The ends lost 3 bases at V and 15 bases at J; junction bases unmatched: 20. This CDR3 region has 16 residues. The V gene's germline CDR1 is SGHAT and CDR2 FQNNGV. The CDR3 DNA sequence: TGTGCCAGCAGCTTTAATCAACTAACCGCTAATTGGGAGGGGTTCTTC. It is translated as CASSFNQLTANWEGFF.

Worth noting for this clonotype: A junction end diverges from the germline sequence, so it may reflect a read error. The chain has TRBV4-2 and TRBJ2-4, with TRBD1 matching 7 bases. CDR3 length: 15 amino acids. Germline CDR1 reads LGHNA; CDR2 reads YNFKEQ. The CDR3 DNA reads TGTGCCAGCACCCAAGTTGCCAAGGGGGCAAACATTCAGTACTTC. Its protein is CASTQVAKGANIQYF.

This clonotype was seen many times. The chain uses TRBV7-9 and TRBJ1-1, with a weak D call TRBD1 (5 bases). The CDR3 runs 14 residues. The V gene lost 3 bases and the J gene lost 1 base, with 9 bases spanning the gap. Germline CDR1 and CDR2: SEHNR and FQNEAQ (reference sequence). The CDR3 loop reads CASSLVTGNTEAFF. The DNA for the CDR3 is TGTGCCAGCAGCTTGGTAACAGGGAACACTGAAGCTTTCTTT.

This clonotype came up a few times. This sequence joins TRBV29-1 and TRBJ2-3; D is undetermined. The germline gives CDR1 SQVTM, CDR2 ANQGSEA. The CDR3 has 13 residues. Trimming stripped 4 bases from V and 5 bases from J, with 13 bases between. The CDR3 region is CSVVGYVGDTQYF. In DNA form, the CDR3 reads TGCAGCGTTGTAGGGTACGTTGGAGATACGCAGTATTTT.

Many counts were recorded for this clonotype. The rearrangement uses TRBV4-3 and TRBJ2-1; the D gene is possibly TRBD2 (6 bases). V dropped 4 bases and J dropped 5 bases, with 12 bases sitting between them. CDR3 length: 14 residues. In germline, CDR1 is LGHNA, CDR2 YSLEER. CDR3 sequence reads: CASSLFGSDNEQFF. The CDR3 coding sequence is TGCGCCAGCAGCCTCTTCGGGAGTGACAATGAGCAGTTCTTC.

This clonotype has more than one count but fewer than ten. The chain recombines TRBV19 with TRBJ2-1; the match to TRBD2 covers 12 bases. The ends lost 5 bases at V and 9 bases at J; junction bases unmatched: 5. Germline V gives CDR1 LNHDA, CDR2 SQIVND (reference sequence). The CDR3 has 14 residues. The CDR3 DNA sequence: TGTGCCAGTAGTTTTCTAGCGGGAGGGGTTGAGCAGTTCTTC. Translated, it gives CASSFLAGGVEQFF.

This clonotype was counted many times. The rearrangement joins TRBV10-3 to TRBJ1-1; 7 bases map to TRBD1. In germline, CDR1 is ENHRY, CDR2 SYGVKD. This CDR3 has 15 amino acids. V trimming: 3 bases; J trimming: 7 bases; junction bases outside the gene matches: 11. CDR3 region: CAISDPQGSSDEAFF. The DNA for the CDR3 is TGTGCCATCAGTGACCCACAGGGGTCCTCAGATGAAGCTTTCTTT.

This clonotype was counted ten times or more. This sequence joins TRBV7-2 and TRBJ2-1; possible D gene TRBD2, 6 bases. CDR1 and CDR2 from the germline V gene are SGHTA and FQGNSA. V lost 5 bases and J lost 1, with 12 bases in between. The CDR3 is made up of 15 amino acids. The CDR3 spells CASSPLEGSYNEQFF. The CDR3 bases are TGTGCCAGCAGCCCCCTGGAGGGTTCCTACAATGAGCAGTTCTTC.

This clonotype came up many times. This chain joins TRBV13 and TRBJ2-1; D not certain. V dropped 10 bases and J dropped 5 bases, with 9 bases sitting between them. Germline lookup yields CDR1 PRHDT and CDR2 FYEKMQ (reference sequence). This CDR3 is built from 11 residues. The CDR3 coding sequence is TGTGCCACCACTACCGACAATGAGCAGTTCTTC. This translates into CATTTDNEQFF.

The chain couples TRBV6-6 to TRBJ2-7; D is undetermined. V gave up 10 bases and J gave up 0 bases, with 13 bases separating them. CDR1 is MNHNY and CDR2 is SVGAGI in the germline V gene (reference sequence). The CDR3 is 13 residues long. For the CDR3, the DNA is TGTGCCACCGAACCGGGTCTCTCCTACGAGCAGTACTTC. It is translated as CATEPGLSYEQYF.

This clonotype turned up a few times. The chain joins TRBV12-3 or TRBV12-4 to TRBJ1-4; tentatively, D is TRBD1 (5 bases). V was pared by 5 bases and J by 13 bases, with 26 bases between. This CDR3 spans 16 amino acids. The CDR3: CASSDTVGGPREGLFF. CDR3 bases: TGTGCCAGCAGTGACACGGTCGGAGGTCCCAGGGAGGGACTGTTTTTT.

This chain connects TRBV4-3 to TRBJ2-2; D is possibly TRBD1 or TRBD2 (5 bases each). This CDR3 spans 16 amino acids. Deletions cut 0 bases from V and 7 bases from J, with 15 bases between. CDR1 is LGHNA and CDR2 is YSLEER in the germline V gene. This CDR3 is CASSQDGTGAHGELFF. The CDR3 coding sequence is TGCGCCAGCAGCCAAGATGGGACCGGGGCCCACGGGGAGCTGTTTTTT.